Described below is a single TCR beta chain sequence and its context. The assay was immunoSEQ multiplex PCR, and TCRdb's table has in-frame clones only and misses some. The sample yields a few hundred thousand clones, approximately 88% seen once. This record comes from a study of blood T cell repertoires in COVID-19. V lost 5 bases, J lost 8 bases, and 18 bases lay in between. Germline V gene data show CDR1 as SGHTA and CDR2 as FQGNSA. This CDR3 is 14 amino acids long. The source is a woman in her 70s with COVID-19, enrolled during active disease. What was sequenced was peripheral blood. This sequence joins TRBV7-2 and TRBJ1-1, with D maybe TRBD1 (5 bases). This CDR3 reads CASSVQGINPEAFF. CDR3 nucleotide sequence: TGTGCCAGCAGCGTGCAGGGCATCAACCCAGAAGCTTTCTTT.